The T cell receptor beta chain under discussion was sequenced for a study of technical replicates of blood from a few donors. The CDR3 spans 14 residues. The V segment lost 7 bases and the J segment 1 base; nucleotides outside the gene matches: 6. The germline gives CDR1 MNHNS, CDR2 SASEGT. Produced via immunoSEQ multiplex PCR; TCRdb's table is partial and in-frame only. The repertoire holds 50,000 or so clones, with 90% to 95% as singletons. The chain couples TRBV6-1 to TRBJ2-5, with TRBD1 matching over 7 bases. Input material: PBMCs. The sequence was collected from a human donor in good health. Some clones in this sample may be carry-over from other donors' samples. CDR3 DNA: TGTGCCAGCACTCACGGGACAGTCCAAGAGACCCAGTACTTC. Protein sequence: CASTHGTVQETQYF.